The next 29 T cell receptor beta chains were all read from a single sample in a study of CD8+CD57+ T cells in acquired aplastic anemia. The template used for profiling TCR beta VDJ and CDR3 was genomic DNA. A single record per CDR3 protein comes from TCRdb applying MiXCR to the reads. The table includes over 150,000 distinct CDR3 sequences, less than 65% detected once. The patients chosen for sequencing had shown expansion of CD8+CD57+ cells (detected by flow cytometry). The sequenced sample was sorted CD4+, CD8+, or CD8+CD57+ T cells (not recorded which) from PBMCs. These receptors all stem from a human donor with aplastic anemia.

This clonotype was recorded a few times. The chain is built from TRBV5-1 and TRBJ2-7; 7 bases line up with TRBD1. The CDR3 has 13 residues. V dropped 7 bases and J dropped 3; count of bases not matched to a gene: 7. Germline V CDR1 and CDR2: SGHRS, YFSETQ. CDR3 in amino acids: CASQQGTSYEQYF. CDR3 in DNA: TGCGCCAGCCAACAGGGGACGAGCTACGAGCAGTACTTC.

The V call is TRBV5-1, the J call TRBJ2-3; D might be TRBD2 (5 bases). CDR3 length: 14 residues. V shed 0 bases and J shed 6 bases, with 11 bases lying between them. Germline CDR1 SGHRS, CDR2 YFSETQ. The CDR3 loop reads CASSLALGLDTQYF. The DNA of the CDR3 is TGCGCCAGCAGCTTGGCCCTAGGACTTGATACGCAGTATTTT.

V usage is TRBV10-3 and J usage is TRBJ2-3; TRBD2 matches at 13 bases. Per the germline V gene, CDR1 is ENHRY and CDR2 is SYGVKD. The trim removed 10 bases at V and 6 bases at J, leaving 10 bases unmatched. CDR3 length: 15 amino acids. For the CDR3, the DNA is TGTGCCACCGGATTCGGGACTAGCGGGACTGATACGCAGTATTTT. Protein: CATGFGTSGTDTQYF.

The table lists this clonotype with many counts. V and J are TRBV11-2 and TRBJ2-3, with TRBD1 as a possible D gene (5 bases). V lost 2 bases and J 0 bases, leaving 18 bases between the germline ends. The CDR3 is made up of 18 amino acids. The germline gives CDR1 SGHAT, CDR2 FQNNGV. The CDR3 bases are TGTGCCAGCAGCTTAAGGGGAAGGGGCCGCTTGAGCACAGATACGCAGTATTTT. Encoded protein: CASSLRGRGRLSTDTQYF.

This clonotype was observed a single time. The chain is built from TRBV7-8 and TRBJ2-2; the D is unclear. Trimming removed 0 bases at V and 7 bases at J, with 12 bases between. The CDR3 is 15 amino acids. The V gene's germline CDR1 is SGHVS and CDR2 FQNEAQ. CDR3 sequence: CASSLAGVDHGELFF. The DNA of the CDR3 is TGTGCCAGCAGCTTAGCCGGTGTCGATCACGGGGAGCTGTTTTTT.

The chain has TRBV4-3 and TRBJ2-7; D gene ambiguous. The germline CDR1 and CDR2 sequences are LGHNA and YSLEER. The CDR3 is 15 residues long. Trimming took off 0 bases at V and 2 bases at J, with 11 bases between the two ends. The CDR3 is CASSQDVVRPYEQYF. CDR3 DNA: TGCGCCAGCAGCCAAGATGTCGTCCGCCCCTACGAGCAGTACTTC.

There are a few counts of this clonotype. The genes are TRBV12-3 or TRBV12-4 and TRBJ1-1; D remains unclear. V was cut by 3 bases and J by 5 bases, with 7 bases left in between. The CDR3 length is 12 residues. The CDR3 DNA follows: TGTGCCAGCAGTTTTCCCGGGACTGAAGCTTTCTTT. This codes for CASSFPGTEAFF.

The chain carries TRBV27 and TRBJ2-1; tentative D call: TRBD1 (6 bases). V was pared by 3 bases and J by 0 bases, with 12 bases between. Germline CDR1 MNHEY, CDR2 SMNVEV (reference sequence). This CDR3 has 16 amino acids. The CDR3 DNA sequence: TGTGCCAGCAGTTTCCTCACAGGGAGCTCCTACAATGAGCAGTTCTTC. Protein sequence: CASSFLTGSSYNEQFF.

Notes on this clonotype: The final CDR3 position lacks the conserved phenylalanine or tryptophan, pointing to a likely read error. The V gene is TRBV5-4, the J gene TRBJ2-1; tentatively, D is TRBD2 (6 bases). The CDR3 loop spans 15 amino acids. Germline V gives CDR1 SGHNT, CDR2 YYREEE (reference sequence). Trimming removed 3 bases from V and 5 bases from J, with 15 bases in between. CDR3 nucleotide sequence: TGTGCCAGCAGCTCCACCCGACCGGGAGACAATGAGCAGTTCTCC. It specifies CASSSTRPGDNEQFS.

J is TRBJ2-7 and V is TRBV20-1; 12 bases are a match to TRBD2. V lost 6 bases, J lost 9 bases, and 12 bases stayed unmatched. Germline V CDR1 and CDR2: DFQATT, SNEGSKA (reference sequence). This CDR3 has 14 residues. The CDR3 loop is CSAKAGLAGYMQYF. CDR3 DNA sequence: TGCAGTGCGAAGGCTGGACTAGCGGGATATATGCAGTACTTC.

The V call is TRBV9, the J call TRBJ2-7, with a possible D match to TRBD2 (5 bases). The CDR3 has 15 residues. V lost 3 bases, J lost 0 bases, and 13 bases lay in between. Germline CDR1 and CDR2: SGDLS and YYNGEE. The CDR3 protein is CASSAMTGTSYEQYF. CDR3 sequence (DNA): TGTGCCAGCAGCGCGATGACGGGAACCTCCTACGAGCAGTACTTC.

The V call is TRBV4-2, the J call TRBJ1-1; D perhaps matches TRBD1 (6 bases). V lost 7 bases, J lost 4 bases, and 22 bases lay in between. CDR1 and CDR2 (germline): LGHNA, YNFKEQ. The CDR3 contains 16 residues. As DNA, the CDR3 is TGTGCCAGCAAAGAGCTTTGGGTACAGGGAGGCACTGAAGCTTTCTTT. This gives the protein CASKELWVQGGTEAFF.

The table lists this clonotype with many counts. The chain couples TRBV2 to TRBJ2-4; 11 nucleotides agree with TRBD2. CDR1 is SNHLY and CDR2 is FYNNEI in the germline V gene. The junction had 13 bases not matched to a gene; V was cut back by 1 base and J by 8 bases. This CDR3 has 18 amino acids. CDR3 in DNA: TGTGCCAGCAGTGAAGAGACGGCTAGCGGGGGGCTGCCGGACATTCAGTACTTC. Its protein product is CASSEETASGGLPDIQYF.

There are many counts of this clonotype. The chain carries TRBV7-9 and TRBJ2-7, with D perhaps being TRBD1 or TRBD2 (5 bases each). The V and J ends lost 5 bases and 2 bases respectively, with 10 bases between them. The CDR3 covers 13 residues. In germline, CDR1 is SEHNR, CDR2 FQNEAQ (reference sequence). CDR3 DNA: TGTGCCAGCAGCGGGACCGCAACCTACGAGCAGTACTTC. Amino acid sequence: CASSGTATYEQYF.

The chain uses TRBV20-1 and TRBJ2-7; D is unresolved. V was trimmed by 6 bases and J by 3 bases, leaving 18 bases between them. The CDR3 has 14 amino acids. Germline V gene lookup returns CDR1 DFQATT and CDR2 SNEGSKA (reference sequence). CDR3 region: CSARDTIPSYEQYV. The CDR3 DNA reads TGCAGTGCCCGAGACACAATACCGAGCTACGAGCAGTACGTC.

This clonotype was counted once. CDR3 protein: CSAGTGNTIYF. Here the CDR3 DNA reads TGCAGTGCTGGAACAGGAAACACCATATATTTT. The rearrangement uses TRBV20-1 and TRBJ1-3; no clear D gene. The CDR3 consists of 11 residues. The germline gives CDR1 DFQATT, CDR2 SNEGSKA (reference sequence). With 5 bases removed from V and 4 bases from J, the gap between germline ends came to 6 bases.

This clonotype appeared a single time. The gene calls are TRBV7-2 and TRBJ1-5, with no clear D. The V gene lost 4 bases and the J gene lost 6 bases, with 10 bases spanning the gap. The CDR3 runs 13 residues. Germline V gives CDR1 SGHTA, CDR2 FQGNSA. The CDR3 DNA reads TGTGCCAGCAGCTCGCACCCCGGTCAGCCCCAGCATTTT. It encodes CASSSHPGQPQHF.

This chain uses TRBV20-1 with TRBJ2-7, with D unclear. Germline CDR1 and CDR2: DFQATT and SNEGSKA (reference sequence). The V end lost 1 base, the J end lost 2 bases, and 12 bases lay between the germline ends. The CDR3 spans 14 residues. The CDR3 loop reads CSARAAEDAYEQYF. CDR3 nucleotides: TGCAGTGCTAGAGCGGCGGAAGACGCCTACGAGCAGTACTTC.

A word on this clonotype: A much larger clone is a single base away; this may be a read error. This rearrangement joins TRBV15 to TRBJ2-1; 12 bases line up with TRBD1. Germline values: CDR1 LNHNV, CDR2 YYDKDF (reference sequence). V was clipped by 10 bases and J by 8 bases; unmatched bases: 12. This CDR3 region has 15 residues. The CDR3 reads CASRPRDRGQHEQFF. The CDR3 nucleotides read TGTGCCAGCAGACCCCGGGACAGGGGGCAGCATGAGCAGTTCTTC.

The chain couples TRBV10-3 to TRBJ1-1, with D perhaps matching TRBD1 (6 bases). The V gene's germline CDR1 is ENHRY and CDR2 SYGVKD. V lost 3 bases and J lost 1, with 15 bases in between. CDR3 length: 16 amino acids. CDR3 sequence reads: CAISDPRDNKNTEAFF. The CDR3 DNA follows: TGTGCCATCAGTGATCCACGGGACAACAAGAACACTGAAGCTTTCTTT.

The chain joins TRBV27 to TRBJ2-3; D is possibly TRBD2 (7 bases). V lost 2 bases and J 2 bases, leaving 11 bases between the germline ends. Germline CDR1 MNHEY, CDR2 SMNVEV (reference sequence). The CDR3 is made up of 15 amino acids. As DNA, the CDR3 is TGTGCCAGCAGTTTAACAGGGAGGGTCACAGATACGCAGTATTTT. Its translation: CASSLTGRVTDTQYF.

V gene TRBV29-1 combines with J gene TRBJ1-1, with 11 bases identical to TRBD1. The germline V gene has CDR1 SQVTM and CDR2 ANQGSEA. The length of the CDR3 is 15 residues. The CDR3 loop reads CSGWTGGAMNTEAFF. CDR3 nucleotides: TGCAGTGGTTGGACAGGGGGCGCGATGAACACTGAAGCTTTCTTT.

On this clonotype itself: The germline gene is not matched at one end of the junction; a read error may be the cause. This sequence joins TRBV19 and TRBJ1-2, with D maybe TRBD1 (5 bases). There are 12 residues in the CDR3. Looked up from germline, CDR1 is LNHDA and CDR2 is SQIVND (reference sequence). CDR3 coding DNA: TGTGCCAGTAAGACAGAAATCTATTGCTACACCTTC. Translating gives CASKTEIYCYTF.

This clonotype has at least ten counts. The chain recombines TRBV7-9 with TRBJ2-2; 8 bases are shared with TRBD1. This CDR3 has 15 residues. Germline assignment: CDR1 SEHNR and CDR2 FQNEAQ (reference sequence). Unmatched junction bases numbered 8, after V lost 4 bases and J lost 7 bases. Here the CDR3 reads CASSSFTGGIGELFF. The CDR3 coding sequence is TGTGCCAGCAGCTCCTTTACAGGGGGAATCGGGGAGCTGTTTTTT.

The J gene is TRBJ1-5, the V gene TRBV10-2, with D possibly being TRBD1 (5 bases). Germline V gene data show CDR1 as WSHSY and CDR2 as SAAADI. The V end was cut by 7 bases, the J end by 0 bases, with 13 bases between. There are 15 residues in the CDR3. The CDR3 spells CASKTGGYSNQPQHF. Written as DNA, the CDR3 is TGCGCCAGCAAAACGGGGGGGTATAGCAATCAGCCCCAGCATTTT.

Ten or more counts support this clonotype. V gene TRBV6-9 combines with J gene TRBJ2-7, with D perhaps TRBD1 (5 bases). The CDR3 is made up of 14 amino acids. Germline values: CDR1 MNHGY, CDR2 SVAAGI. V dropped 5 bases and J dropped 2 bases, with 13 bases sitting between them. CDR3 protein: CASSEDRGTYEQYF. The CDR3, as DNA: TGTGCCAGCAGTGAGGATAGGGGCACCTACGAGCAGTACTTC.

The V gene is TRBV20-1, the J gene TRBJ1-4; D is unclear. CDR1 is DFQATT and CDR2 is SNEGSKA in the germline V gene (reference sequence). V lost 5 bases and J lost 4, with 11 bases in between. CDR3 length: 13 residues. The CDR3 loop is CSALDGINEKLFF. Here the CDR3 DNA reads TGCAGTGCTCTAGACGGTATTAATGAAAAACTGTTTTTT.

The chain has TRBV10-1 and TRBJ1-2, with 10 bases lining up with TRBD1. This CDR3 region has 16 residues. The V gene's germline CDR1 is WNHNN and CDR2 SYGVQD (reference sequence). Losses at the gene ends were 4 bases for V and 3 bases for J; bases not matched to a gene: 8. The CDR3 nucleotides are TGCGCCAGCAGTGGGGACAGGGGCCTCTGGGACTATGGCTACACCTTC. Amino acid sequence: CASSGDRGLWDYGYTF.

This sequence joins TRBV6-1 and TRBJ2-7, with 11 bases fitting TRBD2. Germline-derived CDR1 and CDR2 are MNHNS and SASEGT. CDR3 length: 16 residues. With V trimmed by 6 bases and J by 3 bases, 10 bases remained unmatched. Here the CDR3 DNA reads TGTGCCAGCAGCCTACTAGCGGGGGTTCGAAACTACGAGCAGTACTTC. Amino acids: CASSLLAGVRNYEQYF.